A selection of T cell receptor beta chains follows, all from one sample in a study of blood T cell repertoires in COVID-19. The assay was immunoSEQ multiplex PCR, and TCRdb's table has in-frame clones only and misses some. The data hold 100,000 to 150,000 clones, with roughly 80% observed a single time. Sequencing used peripheral blood. These TCRs come from an elderly man with COVID-19, enrolled during active disease. Both conserved end residues are part of each CDR3. D genes are given only for firm matches. Expanded clones get a size class; other rows say once, few or many, or leave the size out.

j_call v_call d_call cdr3_length clone_size cdr3_aa cdr3_nt
TRBJ1-4 TRBV7-9 TRBD1 15 . CASSHRGQGVEKLFF TGTGCCAGCAGCCACAGGGGACAGGGAGTCGAAAAACTGTTTTTT
TRBJ1-1 TRBV7-2 . 11 . CASSLQVGSFF TGTGCCAGCAGCTTACAGGTGGGGAGTTTCTTT
TRBJ2-7 TRBV11-3 TRBD2 15 . CASSSGTGRTYEQYF TGTGCCAGCAGCAGCGGGACGGGGAGAACGTACGAGCAGTACTTC
TRBJ2-3 TRBV7-3 . 15 . CASSLTGGVGDTQYF TGTGCCAGCAGCTTAACCGGCGGCGTTGGAGATACGCAGTATTTT
TRBJ2-5 TRBV4-3 TRBD2 16 . CASSPLYLAAEETQYF TGCGCCAGCAGCCCCCTCTACCTAGCGGCCGAAGAGACCCAGTACTTC
TRBJ1-1 TRBV10-3 . 15 . CAISELGAGNTEAFF TGTGCCATCAGTGAGCTGGGGGCAGGGAACACTGAAGCTTTCTTT
TRBJ1-6 TRBV7-9 TRBD1 15 . CASSSGQGVNSPLHF TGTGCCAGCAGCTCGGGACAGGGGGTTAATTCACCCCTCCACTTT
TRBJ2-3 TRBV9 . 14 . CASSTRQFPDTQYF TGTGCCAGCAGCACCCGACAGTTTCCAGATACGCAGTATTTT
TRBJ2-7 TRBV9 TRBD2 16 . CASSVSLAGGPHEQYF TGTGCCAGCAGCGTCAGCCTAGCGGGAGGGCCCCACGAGCAGTACTTC
TRBJ1-1 TRBV6-5 . 15 . CASSYAGSKNTEAFF TGTGCCAGCAGTTACGCCGGGAGCAAGAACACTGAAGCTTTCTTT
TRBJ1-5 TRBV19 TRBD1 16 . CASSGRTGVSNQPQHF TGTGCCAGTAGTGGTCGGACAGGGGTGAGCAATCAGCCCCAGCATTTT
TRBJ2-7 TRBV29-1 TRBD1 14 . CSVHLGTGVREQYF TGCAGCGTTCATCTGGGGACAGGGGTTCGTGAGCAGTACTTC
TRBJ1-4 TRBV5-8 TRBD1 15 . CASSPGTGQNEKLFF TGTGCCAGCAGCCCCGGGACAGGTCAGAATGAAAAACTGTTTTTT
TRBJ1-1 TRBV19 . 13 . CASIWAPRGEAFF TGTGCCAGTATCTGGGCCCCCAGGGGTGAAGCTTTCTTT
TRBJ1-2 TRBV19 TRBD1 14 . CASSIGDRDYGYTF TGTGCCAGTAGTATCGGGGACAGAGACTATGGCTACACCTTC
TRBJ2-3 TRBV20-1 TRBD2 16 . CSASPLAGKGTDTQYF TGCAGTGCCAGTCCGCTAGCGGGTAAGGGGACAGATACGCAGTATTTT
TRBJ2-7 TRBV21-1 . 16 . CASSKEEVDGRHEQYF TGTGCCAGCAGCAAAGAGGAGGTGGATGGAAGGCACGAGCAGTACTTC
TRBJ2-5 TRBV6-6 TRBD2 12 . CASQGGRETQYF TGTGCCAGCCAGGGAGGGAGGGAGACCCAGTACTTC
TRBJ2-1 TRBV18 . 16 few CASSTSIPSARPEQFF TGTGCCAGCTCAACCTCGATCCCTAGCGCCCGACCTGAGCAGTTCTTC
TRBJ2-2 TRBV7-6 . 15 . CASSLGTGPTGELFF TGTGCCAGCAGCTTAGGTACAGGGCCAACCGGGGAGCTGTTTTTT
TRBJ1-5 TRBV27 . 13 . CASSRGINQPQHF TGTGCCAGCAGTCGGGGGATCAATCAGCCCCAGCATTTT
TRBJ2-2 TRBV20-1 . 14 few CSASRTESTGELFF TGCAGTGCTAGTAGGACAGAATCAACCGGGGAGCTGTTTTTT
TRBJ2-5 TRBV5-1 . 15 . CASSFTDYSSETQYF TGCGCCAGCAGCTTTACGGACTACTCCTCTGAGACCCAGTACTTC
TRBJ2-3 TRBV28 TRBD2 16 once CASSFRLAGVVDTQYF TGTGCCAGCAGTTTTCGGCTAGCGGGAGTGGTAGATACGCAGTATTTT